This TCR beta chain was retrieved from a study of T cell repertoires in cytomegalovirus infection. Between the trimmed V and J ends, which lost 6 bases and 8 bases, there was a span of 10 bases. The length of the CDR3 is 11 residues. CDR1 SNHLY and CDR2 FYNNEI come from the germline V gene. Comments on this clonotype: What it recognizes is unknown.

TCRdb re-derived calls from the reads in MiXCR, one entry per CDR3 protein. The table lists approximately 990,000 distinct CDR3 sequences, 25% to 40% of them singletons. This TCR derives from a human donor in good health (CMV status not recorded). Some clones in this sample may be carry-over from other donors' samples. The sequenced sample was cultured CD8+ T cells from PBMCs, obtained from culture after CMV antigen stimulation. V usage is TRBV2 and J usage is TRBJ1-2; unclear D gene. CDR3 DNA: TGTGCCAGCAGAGGTCTTAACGGCTACACCTTC. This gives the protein CASRGLNGYTF.